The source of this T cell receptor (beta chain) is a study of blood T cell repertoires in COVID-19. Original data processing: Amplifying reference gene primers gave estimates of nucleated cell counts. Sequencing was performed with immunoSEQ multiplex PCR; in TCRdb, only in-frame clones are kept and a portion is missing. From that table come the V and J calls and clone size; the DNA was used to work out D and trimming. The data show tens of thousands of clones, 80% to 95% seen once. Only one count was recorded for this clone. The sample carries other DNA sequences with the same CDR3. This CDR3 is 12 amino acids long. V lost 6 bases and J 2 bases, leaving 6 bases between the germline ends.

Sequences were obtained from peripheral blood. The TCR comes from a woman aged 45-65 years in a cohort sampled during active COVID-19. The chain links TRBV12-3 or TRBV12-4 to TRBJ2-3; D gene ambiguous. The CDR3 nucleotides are TGTGCCAGCAGGCGCTACACAGATACGCAGTATTTT. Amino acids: CASRRYTDTQYF.